Presented here are 8 T cell receptor beta chains from one specimen sequenced in a study of blood T cell repertoires in COVID-19. TCRdb's copy holds only in-frame clones and misses some; the assay was immunoSEQ multiplex PCR. The sample holds roughly 130,000 clones; roughly 77% are singletons and the top ten take roughly 4.9%. The specimen sequenced was peripheral blood. Source of these receptors: a woman in her 70s with COVID-19, enrolled during active disease.

This clone was counted a single time. The J gene is TRBJ2-2, the V gene TRBV7-2; D not certain. Trimming cost V 5 bases and J 0 bases, with 10 bases left between them. This CDR3 comprises 15 residues. Germline loops: CDR1 SGHTA, CDR2 FQGNSA. The chain's CDR3 is CASSQRRANTGELFF. CDR3 in DNA: TGTGCCAGCAGCCAACGCCGAGCGAACACCGGGGAGCTGTTTTTT.

This clone was detected many times. The J gene is TRBJ1-1, the V gene TRBV5-1; the D is unclear. Trimming cost V 0 bases and J 0 bases, with 12 bases left between them. From germline, CDR1 is SGHRS and CDR2 YFSETQ. The CDR3 is 16 amino acids. The CDR3 DNA sequence: TGCGCCAGCAGCTTGGGTCGGGGAAACATGAACACTGAAGCTTTCTTT. It yields the protein CASSLGRGNMNTEAFF.

The chain links TRBV14 to TRBJ2-3; the D is unclear. V lost 0 bases and J lost 4, with 5 bases in between. The CDR3 covers 13 residues. CDR1 is SGHDN and CDR2 is FVKESK in the germline V gene. CDR3 nucleotides: TGTGCCAGCAGCCAAGATCTTTCAGATACGCAGTATTTT. It specifies CASSQDLSDTQYF.

The chain recombines TRBV6-6 with TRBJ1-2, with TRBD1 matching 7 bases. The ends lost 6 bases at V and 8 bases at J; junction bases unmatched: 6. The CDR3 is 12 residues long. The V gene's germline CDR1 is MNHNY and CDR2 SVGAGI (reference sequence). The CDR3 coding sequence is TGTGCCAGCAGCGATCAGGGGGGCGGCTACACCTTC. Translated: CASSDQGGGYTF.

This chain links TRBV5-1 with TRBJ1-2; D might be TRBD1 (5 bases). The CDR3 contains 17 residues. Germline V gene data show CDR1 as SGHRS and CDR2 as YFSETQ. Trimming removed 0 bases from V and 3 bases from J, with 18 bases in between. The CDR3 region is CASSLDVGQGLHYGYTF. For the CDR3, the DNA is TGCGCCAGCAGCTTGGATGTTGGGCAGGGACTTCACTATGGCTACACCTTC.

The rearrangement uses TRBV6-6 and TRBJ2-5; TRBD2 might be the D (6 bases). Germline CDR1 reads MNHNY; CDR2 reads SVGAGI (reference sequence). Trimming shortened V by 6 bases and J by 2 bases, and 16 bases separated the two germline ends. CDR3 length: 15 amino acids. CDR3 sequence: CASSAGRTTQETQYF. CDR3 DNA: TGTGCCAGCAGCGCCGGACGGACTACTCAAGAGACCCAGTACTTC.

V is TRBV3-1 (or the pseudogene TRBV3-2) and J is TRBJ1-1; D gene uncertain. Germline CDR1 is LGHDT and CDR2 is YNNKEL (reference sequence). Trimming pared 4 bases from V and 4 bases from J, leaving 7 bases between. This CDR3 region has 12 residues. CDR3 amino acids: CASSLLGTEAFF. DNA of the CDR3: TGTGCCAGCAGCCTTCTAGGCACTGAAGCTTTCTTT.

The chain links TRBV10-3 to TRBJ1-5; no reliable D call. This CDR3 contains 12 residues. Germline loops: CDR1 ENHRY, CDR2 SYGVKD. Between the trimmed V and J ends, which lost 4 bases and 4 bases, there was a span of 5 bases. CDR3 bases: TGTGCCATCAGTGGAACAAATCAGCCCCAGCATTTT. Its translation is CAISGTNQPQHF.